These 7 T cell receptor beta chains share one sample of origin, sequenced in a study of shared clonotypes between healthy human individuals. In the naive CD8 group, cells lacked CD45RO and were positively selected for CCR7, so terminally differentiated effector memory CD45RA+ cells were left out. Assay used: immunoSEQ multiplex PCR; TCRdb lists only in-frame clones, some missing. This table has millions of clones, approximately 95% appearing once. The sample comprised naive CD8+ T cells sorted from blood. The receptors derive from a man between 18 and 29 years old in good health.

The chain combines TRBV6-6 with TRBJ1-5; D possibly corresponds to TRBD1 (5 bases). Germline V CDR1 and CDR2: MNHNY, SVGAGI (reference sequence). Trimming removed 2 bases from V and 5 bases from J, with 13 bases in between. This CDR3 has 15 residues. CDR3 sequence: CASSYRDSSDQPQHF. The CDR3 DNA sequence: TGTGCCAGCAGTTACCGTGACAGCTCTGATCAGCCCCAGCATTTT.

The chain employs TRBV11-2 and TRBJ2-7, with D possibly TRBD2 on 6 matching bases. Germline assignment: CDR1 SGHAT and CDR2 FQNNGV. V lost 5 bases, J lost 2 bases, and 16 bases lay in between. The CDR3 sequence is 15 residues long. CDR3 residues: CASSPRLGRTYEQYF. The DNA for the CDR3 is TGTGCCAGCAGCCCCCGTCTCGGGAGAACCTACGAGCAGTACTTC.

The CDR3 nucleotides are TGTGCCAGCAGCTTACAGGGGGCTTTCGAGCAGTACTTC. Protein sequence: CASSLQGAFEQYF. V is TRBV5-6 and J is TRBJ2-7, with 9 bases lining up with TRBD1. Trimming took 2 bases from V and 6 from J; bases not matched to a gene: 3. The CDR3 length is 13 residues. CDR1 is SGHDT, CDR2 YYEEEE, per germline.

CDR3 sequence (DNA): TGTGCCAGCAAGGGACTAGCGCCAAATGAGCAGTTCTTC. It specifies CASKGLAPNEQFF. This rearrangement joins TRBV11-2 to TRBJ2-1; 10 positions match TRBD2. V shed 7 bases and J 7 bases; nucleotides not matched to a gene: 4. Germline-derived CDR1 and CDR2 are SGHAT and FQNNGV. The CDR3 consists of 13 residues.

The chain uses TRBV7-9 and TRBJ1-5; 7 nucleotides match TRBD1. J gave up 0 bases and V 3 bases, and 8 bases lay outside the gene matches. Per germline, CDR1 SEHNR and CDR2 FQNEAQ (reference sequence). This CDR3 comprises 17 residues. The CDR3 here is CASSFSGGPFSNQPQHF. The DNA of the CDR3 is TGTGCCAGCAGCTTTTCAGGGGGACCCTTTAGCAATCAGCCCCAGCATTTT.

V usage is TRBV29-1 and J usage is TRBJ1-2, with unresolved D. Trimming cost V 7 bases and J 5 bases, with 11 bases left between them. Per the germline V gene, CDR1 is SQVTM and CDR2 is ANQGSEA. This CDR3 is 11 amino acids long. In DNA form, the CDR3 reads TGCAGCGCCACAGTCGAATATGGCTACACCTTC. This codes for CSATVEYGYTF. The whole variable domain, filled in from reference TRBV29-1 and TRBJ1-2, reads SAVISQKPSRDICQRGTSLTIQCQVDSQVTMMFWYRQQPGQSLTLIATANQGSEATYESGFVIDKFPISRPNLTFSTLTVSNMSPEDSSIYLCSATVEYGYTFGSGTRLTVV.

There are a few counts of this clone. The chain recombines TRBV19 with TRBJ2-1; 10 bases line up with TRBD2. V was clipped by 5 bases and J by 5 bases; unmatched bases: 9. Germline V gives CDR1 LNHDA, CDR2 SQIVND (reference sequence). The CDR3 covers 16 residues. The CDR3 coding sequence is TGTGCCAGTAGTGCCAATCGAGCGGGAGGGGACAATGAGCAGTTCTTC. This encodes CASSANRAGGDNEQFF.